This TCR beta chain was captured in a study of blood T cell repertoires in COVID-19. This clone was counted only a few times. The repertoire was sequenced with immunoSEQ multiplex PCR; TCRdb's copy has only in-frame clones and lacks some. The sample consists of fewer than 200,000 clones, about 80% of them appearing once. The V end was cut by 3 bases, the J end by 4 bases, with 12 bases between. The V gene's germline CDR1 is LNHDA and CDR2 SQIVND (reference sequence). This CDR3 contains 14 residues. The chain employs TRBV19 and TRBJ1-1; D may be TRBD1 (5 bases). The sample was peripheral blood. The receptor was derived from a woman aged 70-85 years with acute or convalescent COVID-19. DNA of the CDR3: TGTGCCAGTAGTATTAACGGGGGGAGCACTGAAGCTTTCTTT. Its protein product is CASSINGGSTEAFF.